Listed below are T cell receptor beta chains from one sample, sequenced in a study of early T cells in non-severe SARS-CoV-2 infection. In TCRdb, the 5' RACE reads were re-called with MiXCR into one record per CDR3 protein. The sample contains approximately 50,000 distinct CDR3 sequences, about an eighth of which appear only once. Sequenced input: whole blood. The source of these receptors is an adult who was a healthcare worker with PCR-confirmed SARS-CoV-2 infection or an uninfected control (not recorded which). CDR3s include the opening cysteine and the closing phenylalanine or tryptophan. Fields, in order: CDR3 length, V gene, clone size, J gene, D gene, CDR3 DNA, CDR3 protein. D genes are given only for firm matches. Some rows mark clone size as missing; the rest say once, few, many or name a class of expanded clone.

14	TRBV7-2	few	TRBJ2-1	NA	TGTGCCAGCAGCTTAGCGCCATGGGGCAATGAGCAGTTCTTC	CASSLAPWGNEQFF
13	TRBV10-2	NA	TRBJ1-2	NA	TGCGCCAGCAGTGAGTCGCGACAAGGTGGCTACACCTTC	CASSESRQGGYTF
14	TRBV4-1	many	TRBJ1-1	NA	TGCGCCAGCAGCCAGGTCGGGGGAACGGCTGAAGCTTTCTTT	CASSQVGGTAEAFF
16	TRBV9	NA	TRBJ1-2	TRBD1	TGTGCCAGCAGCGCAGGGGGTGCGAACCAAAATTATGGCTACACCTTC	CASSAGGANQNYGYTF
13	TRBV30	many	TRBJ2-5	TRBD2	TGTGCCTGGAGCCTGGCGGGGGTGGAGACCCAGTACTTC	CAWSLAGVETQYF
13	TRBV2	NA	TRBJ2-7	TRBD1	TGTGCCAGCAGAACAGGGGGTTCGTACGAGCAGTACTTC	CASRTGGSYEQYF
16	TRBV12-3/TRBV12-4	NA	TRBJ1-2	TRBD1	TGTGCCAGCAGACCGTCCGGACAGGGGGCGTACTATGGCTACACCTTC	CASRPSGQGAYYGYTF
14	TRBV30	few	TRBJ2-7	TRBD2	TGTGCCTGGAGTAAAGCGGGGCTGTCCTACGAGCAGTACTTC	CAWSKAGLSYEQYF
13	TRBV19	many	TRBJ2-7	NA	TGTGCCAGTAGTATTGAGCCTTCGTACGAGCAGTACTTC	CASSIEPSYEQYF
15	TRBV5-1	many	TRBJ1-2	TRBD1	TGCGCCAGCAGCTTGCAGGGACAGTCTAACTATGGCTACACCTTC	CASSLQGQSNYGYTF
13	TRBV7-2	many	TRBJ2-7	NA	TGTGCCAGCAGCATCTACAGGGAAAACGAGCAGTACTTC	CASSIYRENEQYF
12	TRBV10-3	NA	TRBJ1-6	TRBD1	TGTGCCATCAGTGGGACAGGGGGCACCCTCCACTTT	CAISGTGGTLHF
14	TRBV12-3/TRBV12-4	NA	TRBJ1-4	NA	TGTGCCAGCAGGGGAACCGTCCCTAATGAAAAACTGTTTTTT	CASRGTVPNEKLFF
15	TRBV30	NA	TRBJ2-7	NA	TGTGCCTGGGGTGGGGCGGGACACTTCTCCTACGAGCAGTACTTC	CAWGGAGHFSYEQYF
9	TRBV29-1	many	TRBJ1-2	NA	TGCAGCGTTGAAGGGCACTACACCTTC	CSVEGHYTF
13	TRBV3-1	few	TRBJ2-1	TRBD1	TGTGCCAGCAGCCTTACAGGGGGCCAGGAGCAGTTCTTC	CASSLTGGQEQFF
10	TRBV10-2	few	TRBJ1-1	NA	TGCGCCACATGGGAGTTAGAAGCTTTCTTT	CATWELEAFF
13	TRBV29-1	many	TRBJ2-5	TRBD2	TGCAGCGGCGGGCTAGCGGGGGTCGAGACCCAGTACTTC	CSGGLAGVETQYF
17	TRBV7-2	many	TRBJ2-1	NA	TGTGCCAGCAGCTTATCCGACCCGCGAGGGACCAACAATGAGCAGTTCTTC	CASSLSDPRGTNNEQFF
13	TRBV6-1	few	TRBJ1-1	NA	TGTGCCAGCAGTGAAGCCTTGGGCACTGAAGCTTTCTTT	CASSEALGTEAFF
13	TRBV10-3	many	TRBJ1-1	NA	TGTGCCATCAGGGGGGGTGGGAACACTGAAGCTTTCTTT	CAIRGGGNTEAFF
13	TRBV28	NA	TRBJ2-2	NA	TGTGCCAGCAGTTTATGGGACACCGGGGAGCTGTTTTTT	CASSLWDTGELFF
17	TRBV20-1	many	TRBJ2-7	TRBD2	TGCAGTGCTAGAGATGTTGAGGCTCCGCGGGGGGCACACGAGCAGTACTTC	CSARDVEAPRGAHEQYF
15	TRBV19	few	TRBJ2-2	TRBD2	TGTGCCAGTAGTATCCTAGCGGGGTCCACCGGGGAGCTGTTTTTT	CASSILAGSTGELFF
14	TRBV12-3/TRBV12-4	NA	TRBJ1-1	NA	TGTGCCAGCACCCCGCTCACAGGGAACACTGAAGCTTTCTTT	CASTPLTGNTEAFF
16	TRBV20-1	NA	TRBJ2-1	TRBD2	TGCAGTGCTAGCGCGGCGCACGCAGGACTAGCCAAGATGAAGTTCTTC	CSASAAHAGLAKMKFF
13	TRBV27	few	TRBJ2-2	NA	TGTGCCAGCAGGTTAGCGGCCACCGGGGAGCTGTTTTTT	CASRLAATGELFF
13	TRBV29-1	many	TRBJ2-5	NA	TGCAGCGTGAGTTGGGCCCTCCAAGAGACCCAGTACTTC	CSVSWALQETQYF
14	TRBV5-5	many	TRBJ1-3	NA	TGTGCCAGCAGCTTGGAATACGGCCCAAACACCATATATTTT	CASSLEYGPNTIYF
13	TRBV19	few	TRBJ1-2	NA	TGTGCCAGTACCCTTCGGGACATATATGGCTACACCTTC	CASTLRDIYGYTF
14	TRBV7-6	many	TRBJ2-5	NA	TGTGCCAGCAGCCCACAGACAGTAGGGGAGACCCAGTACTTC	CASSPQTVGETQYF
13	TRBV6-5	few	TRBJ1-3	NA	TGTGCCAGCAGGCAGCCAGGGGTGGACACCATATATTTT	CASRQPGVDTIYF
13	TRBV6-5	few	TRBJ2-3	NA	TGTGCCAGCAGCCGAAGAGGGGCCGATACGCAGTATTTT	CASSRRGADTQYF
13	TRBV29-1	many	TRBJ1-1	NA	TGCAGCGTAGCCCTTCGGGGGAACACTGAAGCTTTCTTT	CSVALRGNTEAFF
14	TRBV20-1	NA	TRBJ1-6	NA	TGCAGTGCTGTCCCGCCGTTAGGGGATTCACCCCTCCACTTT	CSAVPPLGDSPLHF
14	TRBV7-2	NA	TRBJ1-1	NA	TGTGCCAGCAGCTTAGTTGGGGGTTCCACTGAAGCTTTCTTT	CASSLVGGSTEAFF
12	TRBV30	NA	TRBJ1-1	NA	TGTGCCTGGACGGGGGATAGTACTGAAGCTTTCTTT	CAWTGDSTEAFF
14	TRBV6-5	many	TRBJ2-3	NA	TGTGCCAGCAGTTCGGGGTGGACCGCAGATACGCAGTATTTT	CASSSGWTADTQYF
15	TRBV20-1	few	TRBJ2-4	TRBD2	TGCAGTGCTCCTCTAGCGGGGGGGGCCAAAAACATTCAGTACTTC	CSAPLAGGAKNIQYF
14	TRBV12-3/TRBV12-4	NA	TRBJ2-5	NA	TGTGCCAGCAGTCCCCTGGGGCGGGTAGAGACCCAGTACTTC	CASSPLGRVETQYF
17	TRBV12-3/TRBV12-4	NA	TRBJ2-3	TRBD2	TGTGCCAGCAGTTTAGTTTTTAGCGGGGGGGCGAAAGATACGCAGTATTTT	CASSLVFSGGAKDTQYF
12	TRBV25-1	few	TRBJ2-7	TRBD2	TGTGCCAGCAGCCCGGGAGGAGCCGAGCAGTACTTC	CASSPGGAEQYF
14	TRBV9	few	TRBJ2-7	NA	TGTGCCAGCAGCGTAGGGCCGGCCTCCGCCGAGCAGTACTTC	CASSVGPASAEQYF
16	TRBV7-9	many	TRBJ2-7	TRBD2	TGTGCCAGCAGCATCATCGGGACTAGCGGATCCTACGAGCAGTACTTC	CASSIIGTSGSYEQYF
15	TRBV12-3/TRBV12-4	many	TRBJ2-5	TRBD1	TGTGCCAGCAGTTCAGGACAGGGGGCACAAGAGACCCAGTACTTC	CASSSGQGAQETQYF
16	TRBV5-6	many	TRBJ1-3	NA	TGTGCCAGCAGCTTGGGCGGGGTGAGCTCTGAAAACACCATATATTTT	CASSLGGVSSENTIYF
15	TRBV12-3/TRBV12-4	NA	TRBJ2-5	TRBD1	TGTGCCAACAGGGGACGGACAGACAACGCCGAGACCCAGTACTTC	CANRGRTDNAETQYF
12	TRBV20-1	NA	TRBJ2-4	NA	TGCAGTGCCGCGGTAGCCAAAAACATTCAGTACTTC	CSAAVAKNIQYF
15	TRBV6-8	many	TRBJ2-5	NA	TGTGCCAGCAGTTACGTGGCAGGTCGGAAAGAGACCCAGTACTTC	CASSYVAGRKETQYF
18	TRBV5-1	few	TRBJ1-1	TRBD1	TGCGCCAGCAGCTTGGCCCCCCGGGACAGGGGTGTAGGCGCTGAAGCTTTCTTT	CASSLAPRDRGVGAEAFF
14	TRBV14	few	TRBJ1-1	NA	TGTGCCAGCAGCCAAGTACGCGGGGACCCTGAAGCTTTCTTT	CASSQVRGDPEAFF
16	TRBV3-1	few	TRBJ1-5	TRBD1	TGTGCCAGCAGCCAAGGTGGACAGGGTGCCAATCAGCCCCAGCATTTT	CASSQGGQGANQPQHF